Here is one T cell receptor beta chain with its context. In germline, CDR1 is SGHTS, CDR2 YDEGEE. CDR3 length: 17 amino acids. Trimming shortened V by 0 bases and J by 0 bases, and 13 bases separated the two germline ends. Clones were read by immunoSEQ multiplex PCR, and TCRdb kept only the in-frame ones, dropping some. The table shows around 92,000 clones, with 95% occurring only once. The data belong to a study of technical replicates of blood from a handful of donors. Material: T cells isolated from PBMCs. The chain carries TRBV5-8 and TRBJ2-4; D unclear. The TCR comes from a human donor in good health. CDR3 nucleotide sequence: TGTGCCAGCAGCTTGGAGAAGGCGGCAATAGCCAAAAACATTCAGTACTTC. Its translation: CASSLEKAAIAKNIQYF.